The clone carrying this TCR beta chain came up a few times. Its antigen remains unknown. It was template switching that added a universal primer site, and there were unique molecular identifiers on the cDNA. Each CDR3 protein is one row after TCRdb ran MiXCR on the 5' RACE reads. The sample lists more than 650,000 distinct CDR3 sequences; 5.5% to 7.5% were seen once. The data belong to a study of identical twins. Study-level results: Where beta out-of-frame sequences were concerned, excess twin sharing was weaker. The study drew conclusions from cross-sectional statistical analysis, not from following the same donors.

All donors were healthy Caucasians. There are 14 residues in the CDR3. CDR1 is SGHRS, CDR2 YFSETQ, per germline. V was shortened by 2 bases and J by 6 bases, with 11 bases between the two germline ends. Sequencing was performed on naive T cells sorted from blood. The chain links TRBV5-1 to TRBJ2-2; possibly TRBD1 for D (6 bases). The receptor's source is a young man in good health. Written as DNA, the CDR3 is TGCGCCAGCAGCTTCGGACAGACAGCCGGGGAGCTGTTTTTT. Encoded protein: CASSFGQTAGELFF. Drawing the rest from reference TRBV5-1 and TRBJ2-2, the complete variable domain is KAGVTQTPRYLIKTRGQQVTLSCSPISGHRSVSWYQQTPGQGLQFLFEYFSETQRNKGNFPGRFSGRQFSNSRSEMNVSTLELGDSALYLCASSFGQTAGELFFGEGSRLTVL.